These 14 T cell receptor beta chains originate from one sample sequenced in a study of blood T cell repertoires in COVID-19. Assay: immunoSEQ multiplex PCR; the TCRdb copy retains only in-frame clones and omits some. The table lists a few hundred thousand clones, roughly 88% of them singletons, with about 1.6% in the top ten. Sequenced material: peripheral blood. All receptors come from a woman aged 45-60 years with acute or convalescent COVID-19.

The chain is built from TRBV27 and TRBJ1-5; D remains unclear. Germline lookup yields CDR1 MNHEY and CDR2 SMNVEV (reference sequence). Trimming cost V 5 bases and J 1 base, with 9 bases left between them. This CDR3 is built from 14 residues. Written as DNA, the CDR3 is TGTGCCAGCAGTCCCCGACAAAGCAATCAGCCCCAGCATTTT. Translated, it gives CASSPRQSNQPQHF.

The chain combines TRBV28 with TRBJ2-5, with TRBD1 matching over 8 bases. CDR1 and CDR2 (germline): MDHEN, SYDVKM. The CDR3 spans 14 residues. V dropped 6 bases and J dropped 4; count of bases not matched to a gene: 7. The CDR3 region has the DNA TGTGCCAGCAGCCTCACCGACAGGGGAGAGACCCAGTACTTC. Translating gives CASSLTDRGETQYF. Full variable domain (rest looked up from reference TRBV28 and TRBJ2-5): DVKVTQSSRYLVKRTGEKVFLECVQDMDHENMFWYRQDPGLGLRLIYFSYDVKMKEKGDIPEGYSVSREKKERFSLILESASTNQTSMYLCASSLTDRGETQYFGPGTRLLVL.

The chain couples TRBV7-3 to TRBJ1-3; D is undetermined. Trimming left V 2 bases short and J 4 bases short, with 18 bases between. The germline V gene encodes CDR1 SGHTA and CDR2 FQGTGA. This CDR3 spans 17 amino acids. The CDR3 coding sequence is TGTGCCAGCAGCTTAGGGCCAATAGAGCAAAGAGGAAACACCATATATTTT. It encodes CASSLGPIEQRGNTIYF.

The chain couples TRBV2 to TRBJ2-7; 7 bases are shared with TRBD1. The germline V gene encodes CDR1 SNHLY and CDR2 FYNNEI. This CDR3 is 13 amino acids long. V dropped 5 bases and J dropped 2; count of bases not matched to a gene: 3. The CDR3 protein is CASSPGQTYEQYF. Written as DNA, the CDR3 is TGTGCCAGCAGTCCGGGACAGACCTACGAGCAGTACTTC.

This chain connects TRBV7-9 to TRBJ2-1; a weak D match, TRBD2 (5 bases). The V end lost 2 bases, the J end lost 9 bases, and 8 bases lay between the germline ends. This CDR3 is built from 12 residues. Germline V gene data show CDR1 as SEHNR and CDR2 as FQNEAQ (reference sequence). CDR3 DNA sequence: TGTGCCAGCAGCTTAAACGAGGGTGAGCAGTTCTTC. It specifies CASSLNEGEQFF.

In its sample, this clone was seen a few times. This rearrangement joins TRBV28 to TRBJ2-7; 10 bases align to TRBD2. CDR1 MDHEN and CDR2 SYDVKM come from the germline V gene. The CDR3 length is 13 residues. Trimming took 6 bases from V and 6 from J; bases not matched to a gene: 5. The CDR3 DNA sequence: TGTGCCAGCAGACCGACTAGCGGGTCCGAGCAGTACTTC. This translates into CASRPTSGSEQYF.

The chain combines TRBV27 with TRBJ2-7; 8 bases map to TRBD1. Germline trimming cut 3 bases from V and 5 bases from J; bases unmatched to any gene: 6. The CDR3 runs 14 residues. Germline V lookup: CDR1 MNHEY, CDR2 SMNVEV (reference sequence). The CDR3 is CASSFRDRSHEQYF. The CDR3 bases are TGTGCCAGCAGTTTCCGGGACAGGAGCCACGAGCAGTACTTC.

The chain couples TRBV20-1 to TRBJ1-1; no definite D call. Germline values: CDR1 DFQATT, CDR2 SNEGSKA (reference sequence). The V gene lost 3 bases and the J gene lost 2 bases, with 10 bases spanning the gap. This CDR3 is 13 amino acids long. The chain's CDR3 is CSASFGVNTEAFF. As DNA, the CDR3 is TGCAGTGCTAGTTTTGGAGTTAACACTGAAGCTTTCTTT.

This clone has more than one count but fewer than ten. The V call is TRBV28, the J call TRBJ1-2, with 8 bases that match TRBD1. The CDR3 is 13 residues long. From germline, CDR1 is MDHEN and CDR2 SYDVKM. Losses at the gene ends were 7 bases for V and 7 bases for J; bases not matched to a gene: 8. CDR3 bases: TGTGCCAGCATAAGGGGCGGACAGGGTGGCTACACCTTC. Translating gives CASIRGGQGGYTF.

This clone came up a few times. The junction shows a germline mismatch at one end, possibly a read error. The rearrangement links TRBV4-1 to TRBJ2-1, with 10 bases matching TRBD2. Germline V lookup: CDR1 MGHRA, CDR2 YSYEKL. CDR3 length: 16 residues. The CDR3: CASRQVSGLAEIEQFF. The CDR3 region has the DNA TGCGCCAGCAGACAAGTTTCAGGACTAGCGGAAATAGAGCAGTTCTTC.

The gene calls are TRBV10-3 and TRBJ2-5; 9 nucleotides agree with TRBD2. The germline CDR1 and CDR2 sequences are ENHRY and SYGVKD. Losses at the gene ends were 8 bases for V and 3 bases for J; bases not matched to a gene: 4. CDR3 length equals 13 residues. The CDR3 spells CAIAAGGEETQYF. Here the CDR3 DNA reads TGTGCCATCGCCGCGGGAGGGGAAGAGACCCAGTACTTC.

The CDR3 DNA reads TGTGCCAGCGACGGGACAGGGGCTAATGAAAAACTGTTTTTT. Its translation: CASDGTGANEKLFF. The chain couples TRBV7-9 to TRBJ1-4; TRBD1 matches at 10 bases. From germline, CDR1 is SEHNR and CDR2 FQNEAQ (reference sequence). CDR3 length: 14 residues. V lost 8 bases to trimming and J lost 3 bases; unmatched junction nucleotides: 3.

The chain joins TRBV5-5 to TRBJ1-2; D is unclear. V was cut by 4 bases and J by 2 bases, with 15 bases left in between. CDR1 and CDR2 (germline): SGHKS, YYEKEE (reference sequence). The CDR3 spans 15 residues. The CDR3 coding sequence is TGTGCCAGCAGCCCGGGGTCCGCCGAGAACTATGGCTACACCTTC. Protein product: CASSPGSAENYGYTF.

The CDR3 nucleotides read TGTGCCAGCAGCCAAGATGCGGCTAGCGGGACCACAGATACGCAGTATTTT. Translated, it gives CASSQDAASGTTDTQYF. This chain links TRBV4-2 with TRBJ2-3; TRBD2 agrees at 9 bases. Germline-derived CDR1 and CDR2 are LGHNA and YNFKEQ. The CDR3 length is 17 residues. J lost 2 bases, V lost 0 bases, and 6 bases had no gene match.